This T cell receptor beta chain comes out of a study of blood T cell repertoires in COVID-19. About the research overall: PBMCs, B-cell-depleted T cells, or T cells were the source of the cDNA or gDNA that made up the material.

Study members were between about 18 and 100 years old and lived in 20 to 30 US regions. Cohorts were assigned according to the clinical history that participants reported. Within 2 weeks before study entry, exposed participants met a COVID-19 case. Sequencing was performed with immunoSEQ multiplex PCR; in TCRdb, only in-frame clones are kept and a portion is missing. The data show fewer than 350,000 clones, with less than 85% seen just once and 1.9% held by the top ten. CDR1 is SGHRS and CDR2 is YFSETQ in the germline V gene. The CDR3 length is 16 residues. Trimming removed 4 bases from V and 0 bases from J, with 16 bases in between.

The sample taken for sequencing was PBMCs or T cells enriched from blood (not recorded which). This sequence originates from a woman aged 30 to 39 who had been exposed to COVID-19. The rearrangement uses TRBV5-1 and TRBJ2-5, with D perhaps TRBD1 (5 bases). The CDR3 loop is CASSLGQGNYQETQYF. CDR3 DNA sequence: TGCGCCAGCAGCCTGGGCCAGGGTAATTACCAAGAGACCCAGTACTTC.